These 15 T cell receptor beta chains were all obtained from the same sample, sequenced in a study of T cell changes during pregnancy in multiple sclerosis. The data were produced by immunoSEQ multiplex PCR, yet TCRdb's version contains in-frame clones alone and is incomplete. The sample consists of approximately 84,000 clones, 85% to 95% of them appearing once. The specimen comprised peripheral blood, sampled in the second trimester of pregnancy. The source is a female donor in good health, enrolled as a control in a pregnancy study.

This clone was seen more than once but under ten times. The V gene is TRBV28, the J gene TRBJ1-1; possibly TRBD1 for D (5 bases). V was trimmed by 4 bases and J by 4 bases, leaving 13 bases between them. This CDR3 contains 14 residues. CDR1 is MDHEN and CDR2 is SYDVKM in the germline V gene. In nucleotides, the CDR3 is TGTGCCAGCAGTTCTCCGGGAGGGGCCACTGAAGCTTTCTTT. Its translation is CASSSPGGATEAFF.

This chain uses TRBV18 with TRBJ2-7, with 8 positions matching TRBD1. CDR1 and CDR2 (germline): KGHSH, LQKENI. The CDR3 is 14 residues long. With 2 bases clipped from V and 5 bases from J, the junction kept 5 bases outside the gene matches. CDR3 DNA sequence: TGTGCCAGCTCACCATATCAGGGGGCCAACGAGCAGTACTTC. Its translation: CASSPYQGANEQYF.

This clone came up a few times. This sequence joins TRBV5-1 and TRBJ2-5; 10 positions match TRBD1. The V gene's germline CDR1 is SGHRS and CDR2 YFSETQ. V trimming: 0 bases; J trimming: 5 bases; junction bases outside the gene matches: 10. This CDR3 has 17 residues. The CDR3, as DNA: TGCGCCAGCAGCTTGGCAAACGACAGGGGGCGCCTGGAGACCCAGTACTTC. Translation gives CASSLANDRGRLETQYF. Drawing the rest from reference TRBV5-1 and TRBJ2-5, the complete variable domain is KAGVTQTPRYLIKTRGQQVTLSCSPISGHRSVSWYQQTPGQGLQFLFEYFSETQRNKGNFPGRFSGRQFSNSRSEMNVSTLELGDSALYLCASSLANDRGRLETQYFGPGTRLLVL.

This clone was seen a single time. The chain links TRBV7-2 to TRBJ2-1; TRBD2 aligns across 7 bases. Germline V gene data show CDR1 as SGHTA and CDR2 as FQGNSA. The CDR3 has 15 residues. V lost 2 bases, J lost 5 bases, and 6 bases stayed unmatched. The chain's CDR3 is CASSLTGGGNNEQFF. CDR3 sequence (DNA): TGTGCCAGCAGCTTAACGGGCGGGGGAAACAATGAGCAGTTCTTC.

The V and J genes are TRBV7-9 and TRBJ2-7; TRBD1 aligns across 7 bases. V shed 5 bases and J 2 bases; nucleotides not matched to a gene: 3. CDR3 length equals 13 residues. Germline CDR1 and CDR2: SEHNR and FQNEAQ (reference sequence). The CDR3 sequence is CASSHGQAYEQYF. As DNA, the CDR3 is TGTGCCAGCAGCCACGGACAGGCCTACGAGCAGTACTTC.

This chain joins TRBV19 and TRBJ1-2; no clear D gene. The length of the CDR3 is 14 residues. V dropped 1 base and J dropped 4 bases, with 10 bases sitting between them. Germline-derived CDR1 and CDR2 are LNHDA and SQIVND (reference sequence). The CDR3, as DNA: TGTGCCAGTAGTATAGTATCGGCAGGCTATGGCTACACCTTC. Translating gives CASSIVSAGYGYTF.

The chain is built from TRBV25-1 and TRBJ1-4, with 8 bases lining up with TRBD1. The germline CDR1 and CDR2 sequences are MGHDK and SYGVNS. V was clipped by 5 bases and J by 2 bases; unmatched bases: 7. The CDR3 covers 16 residues. The CDR3 loop reads CASSQGTGGTNEKLFF. DNA for the CDR3: TGTGCCAGCAGTCAAGGCACAGGGGGTACTAATGAAAAACTGTTTTTT.

This clone was seen just once. The genes are TRBV11-3 and TRBJ2-1, with a weak D call TRBD2 (6 bases). CDR3 length: 16 amino acids. V lost 5 bases and J lost 0, with 14 bases in between. CDR1 and CDR2 from the germline V gene are SGHNT and YENEEA. The chain's CDR3 is CASSGTFQSSYNEQFF. For the CDR3, the DNA is TGTGCCAGCAGCGGGACTTTCCAGAGCTCCTACAATGAGCAGTTCTTC.

The chain has TRBV11-2 and TRBJ2-2; D might be TRBD1 (6 bases). The V end was cut by 4 bases, the J end by 3 bases, with 15 bases between. Per germline, CDR1 SGHAT and CDR2 FQNNGV. The CDR3 runs to 16 residues. CDR3 sequence (DNA): TGTGCCAGCAGCTCCCCCCTGACAGGATACACCGGGGAGCTGTTTTTT. Residues: CASSSPLTGYTGELFF.

The chain employs TRBV15 and TRBJ2-2, with unresolved D. The V and J ends lost 2 bases and 5 bases respectively, with 12 bases between them. This CDR3 spans 15 amino acids. From germline, CDR1 is LNHNV and CDR2 YYDKDF (reference sequence). Here the CDR3 DNA reads TGTGCCACCAGCAGAAACCCCACAGATACCGGGGAGCTGTTTTTT. It translates to CATSRNPTDTGELFF. Looking up the rest from reference TRBV15 and TRBJ2-2 gives the full variable domain: DAMVIQNPRYQVTQFGKPVTLSCSQTLNHNVMYWYQQKSSQAPKLLFHYYDKDFNNEADTPDNFQSRRPNTSFCFLDIRSPGLGDTAMYLCATSRNPTDTGELFFGEGSRLTVL.

The rearrangement links TRBV15 to TRBJ2-7; 8 bases agree with TRBD1. Germline-derived CDR1 and CDR2 are LNHNV and YYDKDF (reference sequence). The CDR3 contains 13 residues. Trimming removed 11 bases from V and 2 bases from J; junction bases left unmatched: 8. The CDR3 here is CADRDRPTYEQYF. The CDR3 DNA follows: TGTGCCGACCGGGACAGGCCGACCTACGAGCAGTACTTC.

J is TRBJ2-3 and V is TRBV11-2; 12 bases are shared with TRBD2. Germline CDR1 reads SGHAT; CDR2 reads FQNNGV. V lost 2 bases and J lost 2; bases outside the gene matches: 5. This CDR3 has 17 residues. This CDR3 reads CASSLSLAGGPTDTQYF. The DNA for the CDR3 is TGTGCCAGCAGCTTAAGTCTAGCGGGAGGGCCCACAGATACGCAGTATTTT. Full variable domain (remainder filled in from reference TRBV11-2 and TRBJ2-3): EAGVAQSPRYKIIEKRQSVAFWCNPISGHATLYWYQQILGQGPKLLIQFQNNGVVDDSQLPKDRFSAERLKGVDSTLKIQPAKLEDSAVYLCASSLSLAGGPTDTQYFGPGTRLTVL.

V gene TRBV15 combines with J gene TRBJ2-5; D ambiguous. V lost 1 base to trimming and J lost 3 bases, with 9 bases between them. The germline gives CDR1 LNHNV, CDR2 YYDKDF (reference sequence). This CDR3 contains 14 residues. The CDR3 here is CATSRGGTKETQYF. The CDR3 DNA reads TGTGCCACCAGCAGAGGAGGCACAAAAGAGACCCAGTACTTC.

This rearrangement joins TRBV27 to TRBJ2-1, with 9 bases aligning to TRBD2. The CDR3 covers 14 residues. Per germline, CDR1 MNHEY and CDR2 SMNVEV (reference sequence). V trimming: 2 bases; J trimming: 9 bases; junction bases outside the gene matches: 5. In DNA, the CDR3 is TGTGCCAGCAGTTTAGTCAGCGGGAGGACTGAGCAGTTCTTC. It encodes CASSLVSGRTEQFF.

This clone was seen a single time. V usage is TRBV2 and J usage is TRBJ2-2; 8 positions match TRBD1. CDR1 and CDR2 (germline): SNHLY, FYNNEI. The CDR3 contains 15 residues. The trim removed 4 bases at V and 4 bases at J, leaving 5 bases unmatched. CDR3 protein: CASSVGTGTTGELFF. For the CDR3, the DNA is TGTGCCAGCAGTGTAGGGACAGGAACCACCGGGGAGCTGTTTTTT.